Below, 20 T cell receptor beta chains from the same sample are listed, as sequenced in a study of technical replicates of blood from a few donors. Data came from immunoSEQ multiplex PCR; TCRdb stores just in-frame clones and leaves some out. The sample lists about 75,000 clones; around 97% were seen once. The sequencing sample was made of T cells isolated from PBMCs. These TCRs come from a human donor in good health.

This rearrangement joins TRBV4-3 to TRBJ2-2, with 9 positions matching TRBD1. Germline V lookup: CDR1 LGHNA, CDR2 YSLEER. The length of the CDR3 is 16 residues. V gave up 5 bases and J gave up 4 bases; unmatched junction bases: 8. This CDR3 reads CASSEHRGLATGELFF. Here the CDR3 DNA reads TGCGCCAGCAGCGAGCACAGGGGGCTAGCCACCGGGGAGCTGTTTTTT.

V and J are TRBV30 and TRBJ1-4; no reliable D call. CDR1 is GTSNPN, CDR2 SVGIG, per germline (reference sequence). The CDR3 contains 14 residues. The V end lost 5 bases, the J end lost 4 bases, and 14 bases lay between the germline ends. CDR3 region: CAWGGGRVNEKLFF. The CDR3 DNA is TGTGCCTGGGGCGGAGGGCGGGTTAATGAAAAACTGTTTTTT.

The rearrangement links TRBV7-2 to TRBJ2-1, with 10 bases lining up with TRBD2. CDR1 is SGHTA and CDR2 is FQGNSA in the germline V gene. The CDR3 spans 16 residues. Germline trimming cut 1 base from V and 7 bases from J; bases unmatched to any gene: 7. The CDR3 protein is CASSLVASGRWNEQFF. The CDR3 nucleotides are TGTGCCAGCAGCTTAGTGGCTAGCGGGAGATGGAATGAGCAGTTCTTC.

The rearrangement uses TRBV4-3 and TRBJ2-7, with 9 bases lining up with TRBD2. CDR3 length: 15 amino acids. The trim removed 1 base at V and 2 bases at J, leaving 3 bases unmatched. Germline lookup yields CDR1 LGHNA and CDR2 YSLEER. CDR3 nucleotides: TGCGCCAGCAGCCAAGGTGGCGGGGGGGCCTACGAGCAGTACTTC. It specifies CASSQGGGGAYEQYF.

The chain is built from TRBV11-3 and TRBJ2-1, with TRBD2 matching 7 bases. Germline V gene lookup returns CDR1 SGHNT and CDR2 YENEEA. With 7 bases clipped from V and 3 bases from J, the junction kept 9 bases outside the gene matches. This CDR3 is built from 15 residues. In DNA, the CDR3 is TGTGCCAGCAATTCTCTCACGGGAGGCTACAATGAGCAGTTCTTC. This gives the protein CASNSLTGGYNEQFF.

The chain is built from TRBV7-8 and TRBJ2-5, with D perhaps matching TRBD2 (5 bases). V was shortened by 3 bases and J by 2 bases, with 7 bases between the two germline ends. This CDR3 comprises 13 residues. Germline assignment: CDR1 SGHVS and CDR2 FQNEAQ. The CDR3 reads CASSFPGQETQYF. DNA of the CDR3: TGTGCCAGCAGCTTCCCGGGACAAGAGACCCAGTACTTC.

The chain employs TRBV4-1 and TRBJ2-3; 8 bases are a match to TRBD1. This CDR3 contains 17 residues. Germline CDR1 reads MGHRA; CDR2 reads YSYEKL. Losses at the gene ends were 6 bases for V and 0 bases for J; bases not matched to a gene: 11. The DNA of the CDR3 is TGCGCCAGCAGTGGACAGGGATCCCTTTCTAGCACAGATACGCAGTATTTT. This sequence encodes CASSGQGSLSSTDTQYF.

The genes are TRBV4-3 and TRBJ2-3; D is possibly TRBD2 (6 bases). V gave up 8 bases and J gave up 3 bases, with 15 bases separating them. From germline, CDR1 is LGHNA and CDR2 YSLEER. The CDR3 consists of 14 residues. Here the CDR3 reads CASETSHETDTQYF. DNA for the CDR3: TGCGCCAGCGAAACTAGCCATGAGACAGATACGCAGTATTTT.

The J gene is TRBJ2-1, the V gene TRBV4-1; 11 bases fit TRBD1. V was pared by 4 bases and J by 7 bases, with 9 bases of the junction left unmatched. From germline, CDR1 is MGHRA and CDR2 YSYEKL. There are 16 residues in the CDR3. CDR3 loop: CASSLFPGQGGNEQFF. CDR3 DNA sequence: TGCGCCAGCAGCCTGTTTCCGGGACAGGGGGGTAATGAGCAGTTCTTC.

The J gene is TRBJ2-7, the V gene TRBV6-6; TRBD1 might be the D (5 bases). Germline V gene data show CDR1 as MNHNY and CDR2 as SVGAGI (reference sequence). This CDR3 has 14 residues. Trimming pared 2 bases from V and 3 bases from J, leaving 11 bases between. The CDR3 DNA sequence: TGTGCCAGCAGTTACCCAAACAGGAACTACGAGCAGTACTTC. Its protein is CASSYPNRNYEQYF.

The genes are TRBV5-4 and TRBJ1-1, with TRBD1 identical over 9 bases. The CDR3 is made up of 13 amino acids. Unmatched junction bases numbered 5, after V lost 0 bases and J lost 11 bases. CDR1 is SGHNT and CDR2 is YYREEE in the germline V gene (reference sequence). The CDR3 region has the DNA TGTGCCAGCAGCTTGGAGGACAGGGGAGGGGCTTTCTTT. Protein: CASSLEDRGGAFF. Looking up the rest from reference TRBV5-4 and TRBJ1-1 gives the full variable domain: ETGVTQSPTHLIKTRGQQVTLRCSSQSGHNTVSWYQQALGQGPQFIFQYYREEENGRGNFPPRFSGLQFPNYSSELNVNALELDDSALYLCASSLEDRGGAFFGQGTRLTVV.

The chain uses TRBV6-1 and TRBJ1-1, with D tentatively TRBD1 (5 bases). Germline V gene data show CDR1 as MNHNS and CDR2 as SASEGT. The CDR3 contains 13 residues. V was cut by 8 bases and J by 3 bases, with 13 bases left in between. The CDR3 reads CASSPGFDTEAFF. The CDR3 coding sequence is TGTGCCAGCTCCCCAGGGTTTGACACTGAAGCTTTCTTT.

The chain combines TRBV10-3 with TRBJ2-5, with D unresolved. The CDR3 spans 14 residues. In germline, CDR1 is ENHRY, CDR2 SYGVKD. Trimming removed 0 bases from V and 1 base from J, with 6 bases in between. CDR3 DNA sequence: TGTGCCATCAGTGAGTCTAGCCTCCAAGAGACCCAGTACTTC. Amino acid sequence: CAISESSLQETQYF.

V gene TRBV6-6 combines with J gene TRBJ2-2; 11 nucleotides line up with TRBD2. The CDR3 loop spans 14 amino acids. The V gene end was trimmed by 7 bases and the J gene end by 7 bases; junction bases not matched to a gene: 5. Germline V CDR1 and CDR2: MNHNY, SVGAGI (reference sequence). DNA for the CDR3: TGTGCCAGCACCTCTAGCGGGAGGTTCGGGGAGCTGTTTTTT. Translating gives CASTSSGRFGELFF.

V gene TRBV6-5 combines with J gene TRBJ2-3, with TRBD2 identical over 8 bases. V shed 4 bases, J shed 2 bases, and the junction held 8 bases outside the gene matches. Germline values: CDR1 MNHEY, CDR2 SVGAGI. CDR3 length: 16 amino acids. CDR3 residues: CASSSGLGSITDTQYF. The CDR3 bases are TGTGCCAGCAGTTCGGGACTAGGAAGCATCACAGATACGCAGTATTTT.

This rearrangement joins TRBV5-4 to TRBJ2-7; tentatively, D is TRBD2 (7 bases). There are 16 residues in the CDR3. The germline V gene encodes CDR1 SGHNT and CDR2 YYREEE (reference sequence). Deletions cut 3 bases from V and 2 bases from J, with 18 bases between. The CDR3 protein is CASSSPGEGKPYEQYF. Here the CDR3 DNA reads TGTGCCAGCAGCTCCCCAGGGGAGGGGAAACCCTACGAGCAGTACTTC.

The chain has TRBV5-1 and TRBJ2-7; TRBD2 is a possible D gene (7 bases). Germline V gene sequence: CDR1 SGHRS, CDR2 YFSETQ. There are 15 residues in the CDR3. Trimming pared 0 bases from V and 2 bases from J, leaving 12 bases between. CDR3 in DNA: TGCGCCAGCAGCTTGGCGGGGGGCATCACCTACGAGCAGTACTTC. This encodes CASSLAGGITYEQYF.

J is TRBJ2-1 and V is TRBV7-2; D may be TRBD2 (5 bases). CDR3 length: 16 residues. Germline CDR1 SGHTA, CDR2 FQGNSA. Trimming removed 2 bases from V and 3 bases from J, with 14 bases in between. The CDR3 sequence: CASSLSFRGGYNEQFF. DNA of the CDR3: TGTGCCAGCAGCTTAAGTTTTCGAGGAGGCTACAATGAGCAGTTCTTC.

The chain recombines TRBV5-1 with TRBJ1-1; TRBD1 agrees at 7 bases. V was clipped by 1 base and J by 5 bases; unmatched bases: 5. Germline V gene lookup returns CDR1 SGHRS and CDR2 YFSETQ. This CDR3 has 14 residues. The CDR3 loop is CASSLNRGGTEAFF. The CDR3 coding sequence is TGCGCCAGCAGCTTGAACAGGGGAGGAACTGAAGCTTTCTTT.

This clone was seen only once. The gene calls are TRBV10-2 and TRBJ2-3, with D tentatively TRBD2 (5 bases). The CDR3 consists of 12 residues. The V and J ends lost 2 bases and 11 bases respectively, with 11 bases between them. Germline V gene sequence: CDR1 WSHSY, CDR2 SAAADI. The CDR3 here is CASSEAGNQQYF. DNA for the CDR3: TGCGCCAGCAGTGAGGCCGGGAACCAGCAGTATTTT.